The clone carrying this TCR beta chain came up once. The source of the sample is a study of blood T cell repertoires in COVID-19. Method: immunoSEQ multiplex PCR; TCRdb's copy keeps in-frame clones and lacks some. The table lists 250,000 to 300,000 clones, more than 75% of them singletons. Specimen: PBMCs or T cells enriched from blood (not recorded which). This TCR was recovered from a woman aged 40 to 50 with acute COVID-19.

DNA for the CDR3: TGTGCCAGCAGTTTATCGCCAGGGCCCCCCTATGGCTACACCTTC. Amino acids: CASSLSPGPPYGYTF. The rearrangement uses TRBV27 and TRBJ1-2; tentative D call: TRBD1 (5 bases). Trimming pared 0 bases from V and 4 bases from J, leaving 12 bases between. In germline, CDR1 is MNHEY, CDR2 SMNVEV (reference sequence). The length of the CDR3 is 15 residues.